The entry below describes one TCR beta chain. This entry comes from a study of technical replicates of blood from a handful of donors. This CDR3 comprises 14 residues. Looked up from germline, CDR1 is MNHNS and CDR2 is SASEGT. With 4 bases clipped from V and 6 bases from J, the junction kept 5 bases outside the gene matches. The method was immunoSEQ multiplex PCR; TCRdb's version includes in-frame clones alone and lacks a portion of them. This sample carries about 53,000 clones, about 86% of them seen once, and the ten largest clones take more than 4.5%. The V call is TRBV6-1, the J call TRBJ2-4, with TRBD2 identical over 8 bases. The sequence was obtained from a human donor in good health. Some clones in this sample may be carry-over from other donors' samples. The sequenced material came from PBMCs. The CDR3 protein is CASSGPGLANIQYF. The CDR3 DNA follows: TGTGCCAGCAGTGGGCCCGGACTAGCAAACATTCAGTACTTC.